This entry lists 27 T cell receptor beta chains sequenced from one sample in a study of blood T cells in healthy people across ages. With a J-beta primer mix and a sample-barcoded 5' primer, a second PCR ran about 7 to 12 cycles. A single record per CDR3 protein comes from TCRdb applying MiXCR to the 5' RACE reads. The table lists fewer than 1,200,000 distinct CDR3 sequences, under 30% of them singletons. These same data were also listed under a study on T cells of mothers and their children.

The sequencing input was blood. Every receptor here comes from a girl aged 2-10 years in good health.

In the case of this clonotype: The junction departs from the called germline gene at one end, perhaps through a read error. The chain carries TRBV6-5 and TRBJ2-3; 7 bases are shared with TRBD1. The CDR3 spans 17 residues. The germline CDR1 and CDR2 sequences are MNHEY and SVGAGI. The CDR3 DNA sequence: TGTGCCAGCAGTTACCTTACGGCAGGGGGACCTACAGATATGCAGTATTTT. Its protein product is CASSYLTAGGPTDMQYF.

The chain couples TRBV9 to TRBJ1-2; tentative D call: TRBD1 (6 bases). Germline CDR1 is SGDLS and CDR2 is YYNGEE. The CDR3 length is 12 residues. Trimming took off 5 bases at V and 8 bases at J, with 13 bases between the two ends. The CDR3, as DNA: TGTGCCAGCAGTGGGGGGGCCCAAGGCTACACCTTC. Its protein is CASSGGAQGYTF.

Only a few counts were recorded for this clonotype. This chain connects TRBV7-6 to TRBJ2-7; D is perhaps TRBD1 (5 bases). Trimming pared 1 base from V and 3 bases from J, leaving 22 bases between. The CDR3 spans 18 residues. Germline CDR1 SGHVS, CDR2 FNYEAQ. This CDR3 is CASSLVLYPGQDSYEQYF. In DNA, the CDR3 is TGTGCCAGCAGCTTAGTCCTTTACCCAGGGCAGGATAGCTACGAGCAGTACTTC.

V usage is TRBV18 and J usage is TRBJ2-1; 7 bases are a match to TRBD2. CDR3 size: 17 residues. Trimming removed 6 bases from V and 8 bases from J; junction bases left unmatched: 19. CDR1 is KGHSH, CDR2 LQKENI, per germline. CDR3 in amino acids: CASSTTLSGTPEYEQFF. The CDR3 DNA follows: TGTGCCAGCTCCACCACCTTAAGCGGGACTCCGGAGTATGAGCAGTTCTTC.

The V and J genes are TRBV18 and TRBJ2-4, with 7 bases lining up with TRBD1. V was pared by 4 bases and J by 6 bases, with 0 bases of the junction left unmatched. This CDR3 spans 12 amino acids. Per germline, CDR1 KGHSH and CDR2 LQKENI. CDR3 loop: CASSRDRNIQYF. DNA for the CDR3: TGTGCCAGCTCACGGGACAGAAACATTCAGTACTTC.

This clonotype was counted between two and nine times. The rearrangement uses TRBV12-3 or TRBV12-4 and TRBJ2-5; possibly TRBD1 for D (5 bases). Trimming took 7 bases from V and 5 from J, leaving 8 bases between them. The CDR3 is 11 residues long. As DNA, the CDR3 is TGTGCCAGCACTAAGGGGGAGACCCAGTACTTC. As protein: CASTKGETQYF.

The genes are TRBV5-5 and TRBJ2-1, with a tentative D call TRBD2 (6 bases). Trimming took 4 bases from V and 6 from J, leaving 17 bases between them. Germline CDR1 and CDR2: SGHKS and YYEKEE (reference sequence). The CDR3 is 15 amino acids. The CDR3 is CASSLWSAGGNEQFF. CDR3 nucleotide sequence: TGTGCCAGCAGCCTGTGGAGCGCCGGGGGCAATGAGCAGTTCTTC.

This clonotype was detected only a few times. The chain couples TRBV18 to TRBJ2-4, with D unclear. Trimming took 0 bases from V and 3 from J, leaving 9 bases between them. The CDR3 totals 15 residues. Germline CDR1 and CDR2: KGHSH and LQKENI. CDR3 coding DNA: TGTGCCAGCTCACCACCGTCTAACCTCAAAAACATTCAGTACTTC. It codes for CASSPPSNLKNIQYF.

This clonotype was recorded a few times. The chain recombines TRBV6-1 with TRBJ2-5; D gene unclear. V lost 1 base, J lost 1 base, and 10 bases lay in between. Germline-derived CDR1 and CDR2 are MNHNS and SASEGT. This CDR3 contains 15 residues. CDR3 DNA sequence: TGTGCCAGCAGTGAAGGGATCACAGCCCAAGAGACCCAGTACTTC. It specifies CASSEGITAQETQYF.

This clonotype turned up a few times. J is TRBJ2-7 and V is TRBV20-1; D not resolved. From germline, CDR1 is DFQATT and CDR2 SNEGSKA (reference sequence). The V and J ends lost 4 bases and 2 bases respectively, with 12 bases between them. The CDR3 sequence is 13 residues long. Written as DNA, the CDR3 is TGCAGTGCTAAGCCGACGGCTACCTACGAGCAGTACTTC. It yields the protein CSAKPTATYEQYF.

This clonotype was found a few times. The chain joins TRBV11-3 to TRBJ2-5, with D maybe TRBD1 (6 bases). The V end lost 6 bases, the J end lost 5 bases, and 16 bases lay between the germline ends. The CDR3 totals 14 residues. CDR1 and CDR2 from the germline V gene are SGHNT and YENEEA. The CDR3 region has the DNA TGTGCCAGCAGTCCACGAGGACAGCGGGAGACCCAGTACTTC. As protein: CASSPRGQRETQYF.

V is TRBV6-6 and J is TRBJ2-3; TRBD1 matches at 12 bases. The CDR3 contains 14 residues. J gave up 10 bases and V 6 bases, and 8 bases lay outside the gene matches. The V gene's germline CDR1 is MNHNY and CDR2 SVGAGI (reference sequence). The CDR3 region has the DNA TGTGCCAGCAGACCCGGGACAGGGGGCGCGGCGCAGTATTTT. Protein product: CASRPGTGGAAQYF.

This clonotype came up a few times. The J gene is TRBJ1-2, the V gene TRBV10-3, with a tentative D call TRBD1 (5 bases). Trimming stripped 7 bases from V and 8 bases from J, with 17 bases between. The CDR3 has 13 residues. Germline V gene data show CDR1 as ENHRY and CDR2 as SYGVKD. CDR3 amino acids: CAITIGREEGYTF. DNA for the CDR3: TGTGCCATCACAATCGGCAGGGAAGAAGGCTACACCTTC.

CDR3 loop: CASSKKGSPLHF. Here the CDR3 DNA reads TGTGCCAGCAGTAAAAAGGGTTCACCCCTCCACTTT. The chain carries TRBV6-5 and TRBJ1-6; D not certain. The CDR3 is made up of 12 amino acids. Between the trimmed V and J ends, which lost 5 bases and 9 bases, there was a span of 8 bases. CDR1 and CDR2 (germline): MNHEY, SVGAGI.

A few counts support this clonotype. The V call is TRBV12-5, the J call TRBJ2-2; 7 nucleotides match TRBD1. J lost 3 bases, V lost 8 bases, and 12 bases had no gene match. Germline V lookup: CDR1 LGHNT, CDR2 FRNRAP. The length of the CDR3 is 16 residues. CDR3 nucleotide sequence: TGTGCTAGTTTATCCCCAGGGGGTGCCGACACCGGGGAGCTGTTTTTT. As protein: CASLSPGGADTGELFF.

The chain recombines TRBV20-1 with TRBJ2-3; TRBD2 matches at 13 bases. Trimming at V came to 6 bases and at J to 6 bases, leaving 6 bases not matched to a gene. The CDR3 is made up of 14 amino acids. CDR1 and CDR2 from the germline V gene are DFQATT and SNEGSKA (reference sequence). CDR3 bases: TGCAGTGCCTCGACTAGCGGGAGGAAGGATACGCAGTATTTT. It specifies CSASTSGRKDTQYF.

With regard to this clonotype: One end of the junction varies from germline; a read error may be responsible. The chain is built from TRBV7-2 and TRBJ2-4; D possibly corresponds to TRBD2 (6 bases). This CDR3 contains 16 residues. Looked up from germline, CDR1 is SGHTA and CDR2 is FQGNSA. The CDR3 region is CASSFPRAGPKTIQYF. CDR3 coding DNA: TGTGCCAGCAGCTTCCCTCGGGCGGGGCCGAAAACCATTCAGTACTTC.

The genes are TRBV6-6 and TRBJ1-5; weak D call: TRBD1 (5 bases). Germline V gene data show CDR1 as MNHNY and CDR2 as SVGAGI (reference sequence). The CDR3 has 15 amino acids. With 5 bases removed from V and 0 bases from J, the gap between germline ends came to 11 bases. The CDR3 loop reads CASSPIRDSNQPQHF. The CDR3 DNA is TGTGCCAGCAGTCCTATCAGGGATAGCAATCAGCCCCAGCATTTT.

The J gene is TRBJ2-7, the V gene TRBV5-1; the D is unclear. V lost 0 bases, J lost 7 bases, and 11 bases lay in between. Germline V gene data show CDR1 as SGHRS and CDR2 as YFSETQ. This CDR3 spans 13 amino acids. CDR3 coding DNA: TGCGCCAGCAGCTTGGAGGTCAAAATGGAGCAGTACTTC. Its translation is CASSLEVKMEQYF.

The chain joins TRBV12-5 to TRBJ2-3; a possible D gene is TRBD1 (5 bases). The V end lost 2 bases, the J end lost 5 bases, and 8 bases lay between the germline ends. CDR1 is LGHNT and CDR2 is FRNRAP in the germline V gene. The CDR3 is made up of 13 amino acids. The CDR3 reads CASGLLGQDTQYF. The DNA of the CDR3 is TGTGCTAGTGGTTTGCTGGGGCAAGATACGCAGTATTTT.

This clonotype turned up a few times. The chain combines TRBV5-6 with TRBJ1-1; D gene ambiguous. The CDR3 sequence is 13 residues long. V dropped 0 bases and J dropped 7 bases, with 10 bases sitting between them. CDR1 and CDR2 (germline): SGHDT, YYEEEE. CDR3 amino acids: CASSLEGLIEAFF. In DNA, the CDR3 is TGTGCCAGCAGCTTGGAAGGGTTAATTGAAGCTTTCTTT.

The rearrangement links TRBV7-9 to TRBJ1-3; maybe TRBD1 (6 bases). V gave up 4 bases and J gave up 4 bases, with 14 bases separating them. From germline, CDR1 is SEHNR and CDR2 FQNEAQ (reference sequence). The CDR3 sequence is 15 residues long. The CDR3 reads CASSSHRDGGNTIYF. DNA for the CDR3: TGTGCCAGCAGCTCTCACAGGGATGGCGGAAACACCATATATTTT.

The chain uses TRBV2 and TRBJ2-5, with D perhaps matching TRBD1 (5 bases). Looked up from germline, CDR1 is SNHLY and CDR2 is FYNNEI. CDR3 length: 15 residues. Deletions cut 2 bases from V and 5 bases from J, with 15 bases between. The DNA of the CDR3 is TGTGCCAGCAGTGAACGGGCAGGGCGGCGCGAGACCCAGTACTTC. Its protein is CASSERAGRRETQYF.

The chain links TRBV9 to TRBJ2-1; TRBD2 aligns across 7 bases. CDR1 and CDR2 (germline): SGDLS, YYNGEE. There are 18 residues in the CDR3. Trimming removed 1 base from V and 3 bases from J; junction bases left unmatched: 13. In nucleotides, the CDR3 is TGTGCCAGCAGCGTAAACCCGGAGGGAGGGGTTGTCTACAATGAGCAGTTCTTC. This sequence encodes CASSVNPEGGVVYNEQFF.

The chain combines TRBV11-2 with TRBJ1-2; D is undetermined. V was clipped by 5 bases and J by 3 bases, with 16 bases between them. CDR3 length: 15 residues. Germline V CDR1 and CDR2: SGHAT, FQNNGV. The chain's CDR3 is CASSPSSGGHYGYTF. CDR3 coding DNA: TGTGCCAGCAGCCCAAGCTCCGGAGGACACTATGGCTACACCTTC.

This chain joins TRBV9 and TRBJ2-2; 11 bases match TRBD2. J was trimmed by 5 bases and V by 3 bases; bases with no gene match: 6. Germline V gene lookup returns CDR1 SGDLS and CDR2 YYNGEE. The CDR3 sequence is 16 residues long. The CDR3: CASSALTSGVTGELFF. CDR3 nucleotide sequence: TGTGCCAGCAGCGCCCTGACTAGCGGGGTTACCGGGGAGCTGTTTTTT.

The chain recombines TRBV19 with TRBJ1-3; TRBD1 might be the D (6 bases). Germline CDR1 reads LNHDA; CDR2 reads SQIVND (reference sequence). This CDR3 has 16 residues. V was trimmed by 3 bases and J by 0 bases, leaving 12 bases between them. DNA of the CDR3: TGTGCCAGTAGTATCACAGGGAGTCTCTCTGGAAACACCATATATTTT. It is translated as CASSITGSLSGNTIYF.